These 26 T cell receptor beta chains share one sample of origin, sequenced in a study of Ad26.COV2.S vaccination and SARS-CoV-2 variants. Treatment in this sample: some 19 received Ad26.COV2.S at low or high dose, single or two shots; five or six received placebo; per-sample allocation not given. Collection of samples fell on day 63 after the first vaccine or placebo injection. Method: immunoSEQ multiplex PCR; TCRdb's copy keeps in-frame clones and lacks some. The table includes about 460,000 clones, 80% to 90% detected once. The specimen comprised peripheral blood, sampled in a trial of Ad26.COV2.S vaccine versus placebo. Every receptor here comes from a person between 18 and 65 years old who received the Ad26.COV2.S COVID-19 vaccine or a placebo.

This chain uses TRBV7-8 with TRBJ2-6; 7 bases match TRBD2. Losses at the gene ends were 5 bases for V and 4 bases for J; bases not matched to a gene: 5. Germline CDR1 is SGHVS and CDR2 is FQNEAQ. This CDR3 is 15 amino acids long. The CDR3 DNA follows: TGTGCCAGCAGCGGGAGGGCTGAAGGGGCCAACGTCCTGACTTTC. This sequence encodes CASSGRAEGANVLTF.

In this sample, this clone turned up a few times. The chain recombines TRBV18 with TRBJ2-5; D is unclear. The CDR3 spans 11 residues. Trimming pared 5 bases from V and 2 bases from J, leaving 3 bases between. Germline CDR1 KGHSH, CDR2 LQKENI. CDR3 sequence (DNA): TGTGCCAGCTCAGAACAAGAGACCCAGTACTTC. Protein: CASSEQETQYF.

This clone has just a few counts. The V and J genes are TRBV5-5 and TRBJ2-7; possibly TRBD1 or TRBD2 for D (7 bases each). The germline CDR1 and CDR2 sequences are SGHKS and YYEKEE (reference sequence). The V gene lost 4 bases and the J gene lost 1 base, with 9 bases spanning the gap. The CDR3 spans 13 residues. CDR3 residues: CASSQGGSYEQYF. The CDR3, as DNA: TGTGCCAGCAGCCAGGGGGGGTCCTACGAGCAGTACTTC. Drawing the rest from reference TRBV5-5 and TRBJ2-7, the complete variable domain is DAGVTQSPTHLIKTRGQQVTLRCSPISGHKSVSWYQQVLGQGPQFIFQYYEKEERGRGNFPDRFSARQFPNYSSELNVNALLLGDSALYLCASSQGGSYEQYFGPGTRLTVT.

This clone was seen only once. The chain employs TRBV18 and TRBJ2-1; 9 nucleotides match TRBD2. V shed 5 bases and J 7 bases; nucleotides not matched to a gene: 9. The CDR3 runs to 15 residues. Germline lookup yields CDR1 KGHSH and CDR2 LQKENI. In nucleotides, the CDR3 is TGTGCCAGCTCAGCATCTAGCGGGGAAAGGAATGAGCAGTTCTTC. This encodes CASSASSGERNEQFF.

This clone was observed a few times. This sequence joins TRBV15 and TRBJ1-5; 7 nucleotides align to TRBD1. This CDR3 is built from 16 residues. Trimming cost V 3 bases and J 5 bases; bases outside gene matches: 10. Germline V gene lookup returns CDR1 LNHNV and CDR2 YYDKDF (reference sequence). The chain's CDR3 is CATSSRQGIRDQPQHF. CDR3 in DNA: TGTGCCACCAGCAGTCGACAGGGAATAAGGGATCAGCCCCAGCATTTT.

The chain couples TRBV30 to TRBJ1-4, with a tentative D call TRBD1 (5 bases). This CDR3 comprises 15 residues. The V end was cut by 5 bases, the J end by 5 bases, with 18 bases between. Looked up from germline, CDR1 is GTSNPN and CDR2 is SVGIG (reference sequence). CDR3 sequence reads: CAWSLVRGLNEKLFF. CDR3 nucleotides: TGTGCCTGGTCTCTAGTACGGGGGTTAAATGAAAAACTGTTTTTT.

The V call is TRBV9, the J call TRBJ2-3; a weak D match, TRBD1 (5 bases). The CDR3 has 17 amino acids. CDR1 and CDR2 from the germline V gene are SGDLS and YYNGEE. Trimming took off 4 bases at V and 6 bases at J, with 24 bases between the two ends. The CDR3 DNA is TGTGCCAGCAGCCTCGGGCGGACGGCACAGGTCACGGATACGCAGTATTTT. Amino acid sequence: CASSLGRTAQVTDTQYF.

The chain is built from TRBV5-1 and TRBJ1-1; TRBD1 aligns across 10 bases. There are 11 residues in the CDR3. With V trimmed by 6 bases and J by 10 bases, 3 bases remained unmatched. Germline V gene sequence: CDR1 SGHRS, CDR2 YFSETQ. CDR3 residues: CASTDRGRAFF. As DNA, the CDR3 is TGCGCCAGCACAGACAGGGGGCGAGCTTTCTTT.

This chain links TRBV19 with TRBJ1-2; 8 positions agree with TRBD1. The V and J ends lost 6 bases and 3 bases, in that order; junction bases with no gene match: 6. The CDR3 spans 14 residues. Germline loops: CDR1 LNHDA, CDR2 SQIVND (reference sequence). In nucleotides, the CDR3 is TGTGCCAGTAGAGGACAGGGATTAGACTATGGCTACACCTTC. It yields the protein CASRGQGLDYGYTF.

The chain uses TRBV6-5 and TRBJ1-4, with D maybe TRBD1 (6 bases). CDR1 is MNHEY, CDR2 SVGAGI, per germline. There are 14 residues in the CDR3. The V gene lost 6 bases and the J gene lost 7 bases, with 15 bases spanning the gap. The CDR3 DNA sequence: TGTGCCAGCAGCACCAGGGGTAGAGGTGAAAAACTGTTTTTT. It encodes CASSTRGRGEKLFF.

The genes are TRBV19 and TRBJ1-1, with D possibly TRBD1 on 5 matching bases. The CDR3 consists of 16 residues. CDR1 LNHDA and CDR2 SQIVND come from the germline V gene (reference sequence). V dropped 3 bases and J dropped 4 bases, with 18 bases sitting between them. DNA of the CDR3: TGTGCCAGTAGTATCGTCCCCGGGGCTAGGGGCACTGAAGCTTTCTTT. Translated: CASSIVPGARGTEAFF. Combining the CDR3 with reference TRBV19 and TRBJ1-1 gives the whole variable domain DGGITQSPKYLFRKEGQNVTLSCEQNLNHDAMYWYRQDPGQGLRLIYYSQIVNDFQKGDIAEGYSVSREKKESFPLTVTSAQKNPTAFYLCASSIVPGARGTEAFFGQGTRLTVV.

The V gene is TRBV12-3 or TRBV12-4, the J gene TRBJ1-2, with TRBD1 identical over 8 bases. V lost 7 bases to trimming and J lost 4 bases; unmatched junction nucleotides: 5. CDR3 size: 13 residues. The CDR3: CASTPDRVYGYTF. The CDR3 DNA reads TGTGCCAGCACCCCGGACAGGGTCTATGGCTACACCTTC.

The rearrangement joins TRBV11-2 to TRBJ2-7; 8 positions match TRBD2. CDR3 length equals 15 residues. After removal of 0 bases from V and 1 base from J, the junction contained 2 bases not matched to a gene. Germline CDR1 is SGHAT and CDR2 is FQNNGV. CDR3 sequence: CASSLDSGTSYEQYF. Here the CDR3 DNA reads TGTGCCAGCAGCTTAGATAGCGGGACTTCCTACGAGCAGTACTTC.

The rearrangement joins TRBV10-2 to TRBJ2-7; D is tentatively TRBD1 or TRBD2 (5 bases each). V was trimmed by 5 bases and J by 5 bases, leaving 16 bases between them. Germline-derived CDR1 and CDR2 are WSHSY and SAAADI. The CDR3 covers 14 residues. CDR3 region: CASSSAGAIDEQYF. DNA of the CDR3: TGCGCCAGCAGTTCGGCCGGGGCGATAGACGAGCAGTACTTC.

For this clone: An end of the junction differs from the germline gene, which may be a read error. CDR3 region: CASSPLPGPLQETQYF. DNA of the CDR3: TGCGCCAGCAGCCCTTTACCGGGACCCCTTCAAGAAACCCAGTACTTC. The chain employs TRBV4-1 and TRBJ2-5, with D perhaps given as TRBD1 or TRBD2 (5 bases each). Germline CDR1 MGHRA, CDR2 YSYEKL. The CDR3 loop spans 16 amino acids.

The V and J genes are TRBV14 and TRBJ1-1; TRBD1 matches at 11 bases. This CDR3 spans 15 amino acids. The V gene end was trimmed by 3 bases and the J gene end by 5 bases; junction bases not matched to a gene: 5. Germline V gene data show CDR1 as SGHDN and CDR2 as FVKESK. The CDR3 DNA reads TGTGCCAGCAGCCACTCCGGGACAGGGGGGACTGAAGCTTTCTTT. Protein product: CASSHSGTGGTEAFF.

This clone was recorded once. The CDR3 coding sequence is TGTGCCAGCAGTTTAAAGGACCCCAGCTTCGGATACGAGCAGTACTTC. Its protein product is CASSLKDPSFGYEQYF. V is TRBV27 and J is TRBJ2-7, with D unresolved. From germline, CDR1 is MNHEY and CDR2 SMNVEV (reference sequence). V lost 2 bases and J 4 bases, leaving 18 bases between the germline ends. CDR3 length equals 16 residues.

This clone has just a few counts. The gene calls are TRBV18 and TRBJ1-3; D may be TRBD1 (5 bases). Germline values: CDR1 KGHSH, CDR2 LQKENI. CDR3 length: 16 amino acids. The V and J ends lost 3 bases and 0 bases respectively, with 12 bases between them. The CDR3 DNA is TGTGCCAGCTCACCCCAGGACATAAACTCTGGAAACACCATATATTTT. Protein: CASSPQDINSGNTIYF. Complete variable domain (other parts from reference TRBV18 and TRBJ1-3): NAGVMQNPRHLVRRRGQEARLRCSPMKGHSHVYWYRQLPEEGLKFMVYLQKENIIDESGMPKERFSAEFPKEGPSILRIQQVVRGDSAAYFCASSPQDINSGNTIYFGEGSWLTVV.

The rearrangement links TRBV7-8 to TRBJ1-6, with 7 bases that match TRBD1. The CDR3 length is 16 residues. V lost 2 bases, J lost 6 bases, and 7 bases stayed unmatched. The germline V gene has CDR1 SGHVS and CDR2 FQNEAQ. The CDR3: CASSLPWGQTNSPLHF. The CDR3 DNA reads TGTGCCAGCAGCTTACCATGGGGACAGACTAATTCACCCCTCCACTTT.

The chain couples TRBV29-1 to TRBJ2-2; 11 bases map to TRBD1. The germline gives CDR1 SQVTM, CDR2 ANQGSEA. The CDR3 has 14 residues. V trimming: 6 bases; J trimming: 4 bases; junction bases outside the gene matches: 4. In DNA, the CDR3 is TGCAGCGTCGGCGGACAGGGGGCCACCGGGGAGCTGTTTTTT. Translation: CSVGGQGATGELFF.

The chain recombines TRBV24-1 with TRBJ1-4, with D maybe TRBD1 (5 bases). V shed 4 bases and J shed 4 bases, with 6 bases lying between them. CDR1 is KGHDR and CDR2 is SFDVKD in the germline V gene. The CDR3 has 13 amino acids. This CDR3 reads CATSDTGNEKLFF. CDR3 nucleotides: TGTGCCACCAGTGACACAGGTAATGAAAAACTGTTTTTT.

CDR3: CATQAGTGAINSPLHF. The CDR3 DNA follows: TGTGCCACACAAGCCGGGACAGGGGCAATTAATTCACCCCTCCACTTT. The chain combines TRBV19 with TRBJ1-6; the match to TRBD1 covers 10 bases. Germline V gene lookup returns CDR1 LNHDA and CDR2 SQIVND (reference sequence). Unmatched junction bases numbered 12, after V lost 10 bases and J lost 6 bases. This CDR3 is 16 amino acids long.

The rearrangement links TRBV6-6 to TRBJ1-2, with no clear D. This CDR3 is 16 amino acids long. Trimming stripped 6 bases from V and 3 bases from J, with 20 bases between. Germline V CDR1 and CDR2: MNHNY, SVGAGI (reference sequence). CDR3 sequence: CASSERTPMGYYGYTF. The CDR3 DNA reads as TGTGCCAGCAGCGAAAGGACCCCAATGGGCTACTATGGCTACACCTTC.

CDR3 protein: CASSPLRQGLSGKLFF. The CDR3 region has the DNA TGCGCCAGCAGCCCCCTTCGACAGGGCCTAAGTGGAAAACTGTTTTTT. The chain employs TRBV4-1 and TRBJ1-4; 7 positions agree with TRBD1. Trimming took 4 bases from V and 10 from J; bases not matched to a gene: 15. The CDR3 runs 16 residues. Germline V CDR1 and CDR2: MGHRA, YSYEKL.

The V gene is TRBV12-3 or TRBV12-4, the J gene TRBJ1-2; D is unresolved. The CDR3 sequence is 10 residues long. V was pared by 5 bases and J by 12 bases, with 10 bases between. The chain's CDR3 is CASSRTFNTF. The DNA for the CDR3 is TGTGCCAGCAGTCGGACGTTCAACACCTTC.

This clone was detected only once. The chain uses TRBV27 and TRBJ2-3; possible D gene TRBD2, 7 bases. Germline V gene sequence: CDR1 MNHEY, CDR2 SMNVEV (reference sequence). V gave up 8 bases and J gave up 2 bases, with 23 bases separating them. This CDR3 has 17 residues. The CDR3 coding sequence is TGTGCCAGCCACCCCGCCGATGGCGGGGGACACACAGATACGCAGTATTTT. Translated, it gives CASHPADGGGHTDTQYF.